This TCR beta chain was observed in a study of blood T cell repertoires in COVID-19. Study-wide context: The samples span acute and convalescent COVID-19 from the United States, Italy and Spain. PBMCs, B-cell-depleted T cells, or T cells were the source of the cDNA or gDNA that made up the material.

The ends were cut back, 0 bases at V and 0 bases at J, with 7 bases in the middle. The CDR3 sequence is 15 residues long. Germline V lookup: CDR1 SGHNT, CDR2 YYREEE (reference sequence). This clone was recorded only once. Authors' data handling: For nucleated cells, counts were estimated from reference gene primer amplification. The table came from immunoSEQ multiplex PCR; TCRdb's copy has only in-frame clones and leaves some out. Clonal size and the V and J genes are those of that table, whereas D and trimming came from the DNA. The sample contains some 9,800 clones, around 78% of which appear only once.

The gene calls are TRBV5-4 and TRBJ1-5, with no clear D. This TCR was recovered from a human donor in a cohort sampled during active COVID-19. Sequencing used peripheral blood. CDR3 sequence (DNA): TGTGCCAGCAGCTTGGACGGGATTAGCAATCAGCCCCAGCATTTT. Translation: CASSLDGISNQPQHF.